One and the same sample provided the 10 T cell receptor beta chains below, sequenced in a study of OX40 agonist ivuxolimab in advanced cancers. Some clones are missing from TCRdb's copy, which holds only in-frame ones; the method was immunoSEQ multiplex PCR. Of 60,000 to 85,000 clones listed, about nine tenths are singletons. The sample was CD4+ or CD8+ T cells sorted from blood, taken in a trial of the OX40 agonist ivuxolimab. These receptors came from an adult with an advanced solid tumor such as melanoma, head and neck, liver or kidney cancer.

V and J are TRBV14 and TRBJ2-5, with no clear D. Trimming took off 0 bases at V and 6 bases at J, with 8 bases between the two ends. The CDR3 spans 13 residues. In germline, CDR1 is SGHDN, CDR2 FVKESK. The CDR3 DNA reads as TGTGCCAGCAGCCAAGAACTTTGGAAGACCCAGTACTTC. Residues: CASSQELWKTQYF.

The genes are TRBV30 and TRBJ2-7; 9 bases are a match to TRBD1. Looked up from germline, CDR1 is GTSNPN and CDR2 is SVGIG (reference sequence). The CDR3 totals 13 residues. J gave up 4 bases and V 4 bases, and 5 bases lay outside the gene matches. As DNA, the CDR3 is TGTGCCTGGAACCGGGACAGGGATTACGAGCAGTACTTC. Encoded protein: CAWNRDRDYEQYF. Full variable domain (remainder filled in from reference TRBV30 and TRBJ2-7): SQTIHQWPATLVQPVGSPLSLECTVEGTSNPNLYWYRQAAGRGLQLLFYSVGIGQISSEVPQNLSASRPQDRQFILSSKKLLLSDSGFYLCAWNRDRDYEQYFGPGTRLTVT.

This chain joins TRBV5-1 and TRBJ2-3, with 7 positions matching TRBD2. J lost 4 bases, V lost 2 bases, and 4 bases had no gene match. CDR3 length: 14 amino acids. CDR1 is SGHRS, CDR2 YFSETQ, per germline. CDR3 nucleotides: TGCGCCAGCAGCTTTGGCGCGGGAGCAGATACGCAGTATTTT. Translated, it gives CASSFGAGADTQYF.

J is TRBJ1-1 and V is TRBV5-6; D uncertain. V lost 2 bases and J lost 5, with 10 bases in between. The CDR3 contains 13 residues. From germline, CDR1 is SGHDT and CDR2 YYEEEE. The CDR3 region is CASSFWGGTEAFF. The CDR3 DNA reads as TGTGCCAGCAGCTTTTGGGGAGGGACTGAAGCTTTCTTT.

This clone was detected once. The genes are TRBV28 and TRBJ2-1, with 8 bases identical to TRBD2. CDR1 MDHEN and CDR2 SYDVKM come from the germline V gene. This CDR3 has 15 amino acids. V shed 9 bases and J 2 bases; nucleotides not matched to a gene: 9. Written as DNA, the CDR3 is TGTGCCAGTTCTAATAGCGGGAAGACCTACAATGAGCAGTTCTTC. Amino acid sequence: CASSNSGKTYNEQFF. Full variable domain (rest looked up from reference TRBV28 and TRBJ2-1): DVKVTQSSRYLVKRTGEKVFLECVQDMDHENMFWYRQDPGLGLRLIYFSYDVKMKEKGDIPEGYSVSREKKERFSLILESASTNQTSMYLCASSNSGKTYNEQFFGPGTRLTVL.

J is TRBJ2-5 and V is TRBV2, with D perhaps TRBD2 (7 bases). This CDR3 comprises 14 residues. Germline V gene data show CDR1 as SNHLY and CDR2 as FYNNEI. V dropped 6 bases and J dropped 5 bases, with 16 bases sitting between them. The CDR3 DNA is TGTGCCAGCAGCGGGGAGGGGGTGCGCGAGACCCAGTACTTC. Protein sequence: CASSGEGVRETQYF.

The chain is built from TRBV18 and TRBJ1-5; D remains ambiguous. V was cut by 5 bases and J by 2 bases, with 7 bases left in between. The CDR3 has 13 amino acids. Germline CDR1 and CDR2: KGHSH and LQKENI. The CDR3, as DNA: TGTGCCAGCTCAAGCGGACGCAATCAGCCCCAGCATTTT. Protein sequence: CASSSGRNQPQHF.

The chain combines TRBV5-5 with TRBJ2-3; 10 nucleotides align to TRBD1. The length of the CDR3 is 14 residues. V dropped 5 bases and J dropped 6; count of bases not matched to a gene: 6. Looked up from germline, CDR1 is SGHKS and CDR2 is YYEKEE (reference sequence). CDR3 sequence (DNA): TGTGCCAGCAGGACAGGGGGCAATTTGGATACGCAGTATTTT. Residues: CASRTGGNLDTQYF.

J is TRBJ2-7 and V is TRBV6-1; 7 nucleotides agree with TRBD1. From germline, CDR1 is MNHNS and CDR2 SASEGT. The CDR3 runs to 14 residues. V lost 4 bases and J lost 3; bases outside the gene matches: 6. CDR3 coding DNA: TGTGCCAGCAGTGTTACCGGGACAGTCTACGAGCAGTACTTC. This sequence encodes CASSVTGTVYEQYF.

Only one count was recorded for this clone. V is TRBV6-5 and J is TRBJ1-2, with D tentatively TRBD1 (5 bases). This CDR3 has 15 amino acids. V lost 2 bases and J 8 bases, leaving 18 bases between the germline ends. Germline V CDR1 and CDR2: MNHEY, SVGAGI. CDR3 amino acids: CASSYPGQGLRGYTF. CDR3 nucleotides: TGTGCCAGCAGTTACCCGGGGCAGGGTCTTCGAGGCTACACCTTC.